These 23 T cell receptor beta chains share one sample of origin, sequenced in a study of cytomegalovirus exposure and HLA in healthy donors (dated by TCRdb to 2017 to 2019). The library was generated by the immunoSEQ multiplex PCR assay. For the multiplex PCR, a mixture combining 60 forward primers for TCR Vbeta segments and 13 reverse primers for TCR Jbeta segments was used. TCRdb carries this immuneACCESS record with in-frame sequences only. Its versions omit some clonotypes, under half of them owing to an unresolved V gene in the studies checked, with the rest unexplained. In this sample the table shows 150,000 or so clones, 65% to 85% of which occur a single time. The leading ten clones occupy around 7% of the sample. Sequenced: PBMCs. The receptor set was obtained from a woman in her thirties or forties in good health and CMV-seropositive.

The chain couples TRBV10-3 to TRBJ1-2; 9 bases line up with TRBD1. This CDR3 spans 13 amino acids. From germline, CDR1 is ENHRY and CDR2 SYGVKD. With V trimmed by 10 bases and J by 6 bases, 9 bases remained unmatched. This CDR3 is CATERGQGDGYTF. DNA of the CDR3: TGTGCCACTGAGAGGGGACAGGGCGATGGCTACACCTTC.

The rearrangement uses TRBV19 and TRBJ1-5, with D unresolved. Germline assignment: CDR1 LNHDA and CDR2 SQIVND (reference sequence). The CDR3 is 12 amino acids. Trimming cost V 7 bases and J 0 bases, with 4 bases left between them. In DNA form, the CDR3 reads TGTGCCAGTACGTTTAGCAATCAGCCCCAGCATTTT. Its translation: CASTFSNQPQHF.

Only one count was recorded for this clone. The chain combines TRBV19 with TRBJ1-1; 7 bases match TRBD1. V gave up 5 bases and J gave up 8 bases; unmatched junction bases: 8. Germline CDR1 LNHDA, CDR2 SQIVND (reference sequence). The CDR3 covers 13 residues. The CDR3 region is CASSDGTVTEAFF. The CDR3 bases are TGTGCCAGTAGTGATGGGACAGTTACGGAAGCTTTCTTT.

The chain joins TRBV6-6 to TRBJ1-5; D is ambiguous. Trimming removed 6 bases from V and 6 bases from J, with 18 bases in between. The CDR3 covers 15 residues. Germline CDR1 MNHNY, CDR2 SVGAGI (reference sequence). The DNA for the CDR3 is TGTGCCAGCAGGCCCCCACCGGGTTCCGGTCAGCCCCAGCATTTT. This encodes CASRPPPGSGQPQHF.

There are a few counts of this clone. The chain links TRBV20-1 to TRBJ2-5; possibly TRBD1 for D (5 bases). CDR3 length: 11 amino acids. V shed 6 bases and J shed 3 bases, with 8 bases lying between them. The germline V gene encodes CDR1 DFQATT and CDR2 SNEGSKA (reference sequence). The CDR3 loop is CSAETEETQYF. CDR3 DNA sequence: TGCAGTGCCGAGACAGAAGAGACCCAGTACTTC.

This clone was counted only a few times. The V call is TRBV7-9, the J call TRBJ1-3; no clear D. Germline CDR1 and CDR2: SEHNR and FQNEAQ (reference sequence). The CDR3 contains 15 residues. V was shortened by 4 bases and J by 0 bases, with 10 bases between the two germline ends. The CDR3 sequence: CASSSDGLSGNTIYF. The CDR3 coding sequence is TGTGCCAGCAGCTCGGACGGACTCTCTGGAAACACCATATATTTT.

This clone was detected once. This chain links TRBV28 with TRBJ1-5; unclear D gene. The ends were cut back, 6 bases at V and 5 bases at J, with 14 bases in the middle. The CDR3 is 14 residues long. Germline V CDR1 and CDR2: MDHEN, SYDVKM. The DNA for the CDR3 is TGTGCCAGCAGGTTAGGACTCCCCCATCAGCCCCAGCATTTT. This translates into CASRLGLPHQPQHF. The complete variable domain, with remaining parts taken from reference TRBV28 and TRBJ1-5, reads DVKVTQSSRYLVKRTGEKVFLECVQDMDHENMFWYRQDPGLGLRLIYFSYDVKMKEKGDIPEGYSVSREKKERFSLILESASTNQTSMYLCASRLGLPHQPQHFGDGTRLSIL.

This clone has only a few counts. The chain combines TRBV6-5 with TRBJ1-2; tentatively, D is TRBD1 (5 bases). Trimming stripped 4 bases from V and 8 bases from J, with 11 bases between. The CDR3 runs 12 residues. Germline CDR1 reads MNHEY; CDR2 reads SVGAGI. The CDR3 DNA reads as TGTGCCAGCAGTTCAGGGCCCCGCGGCTACACCTTC. This codes for CASSSGPRGYTF.

The rearrangement joins TRBV6-1 to TRBJ1-1; perhaps TRBD1 as D (6 bases). Germline V gene sequence: CDR1 MNHNS, CDR2 SASEGT. This CDR3 has 15 amino acids. With 7 bases removed from V and 6 bases from J, the gap between germline ends came to 21 bases. The CDR3 region has the DNA TGTGCCAGCATTTTTGAAGGGGGGGCTGGCGCTGAAGCTTTCTTT. Its translation: CASIFEGGAGAEAFF.

V usage is TRBV19 and J usage is TRBJ2-6; 9 nucleotides match TRBD1. This CDR3 is built from 15 residues. V was pared by 6 bases and J by 3 bases, with 3 bases of the junction left unmatched. Germline V gene sequence: CDR1 LNHDA, CDR2 SQIVND (reference sequence). The CDR3 here is CASRDRGGGANVLTF. The CDR3 DNA reads as TGTGCCAGTAGGGACAGGGGAGGTGGGGCCAACGTCCTGACTTTC.

The chain employs TRBV5-1 and TRBJ2-5, with D tentatively TRBD1 (6 bases). CDR1 is SGHRS and CDR2 is YFSETQ in the germline V gene. The CDR3 spans 15 residues. Between the trimmed V and J ends, which lost 5 bases and 5 bases, there was a span of 19 bases. The CDR3 sequence is CASRWRQDWGETQYF. The CDR3 coding sequence is TGCGCCAGCAGGTGGAGACAGGATTGGGGGGAGACCCAGTACTTC.

This chain joins TRBV28 and TRBJ2-1, with 8 positions matching TRBD2. V shed 3 bases and J 7 bases; nucleotides not matched to a gene: 8. Germline lookup yields CDR1 MDHEN and CDR2 SYDVKM. The CDR3 is made up of 15 amino acids. Here the CDR3 reads CASSFGPGGANEQFF. The CDR3 DNA reads TGTGCCAGCAGTTTCGGCCCCGGGGGGGCAAATGAGCAGTTCTTC.

The chain joins TRBV7-3 to TRBJ2-6; tentatively, D is TRBD1 (5 bases). V dropped 2 bases and J dropped 2 bases, with 13 bases sitting between them. Germline V gives CDR1 SGHTA, CDR2 FQGTGA. This CDR3 is 17 amino acids long. CDR3 DNA: TGTGCCAGCAGCTTATTCCCCCCAGGGACTGGGGCCAACGTCCTGACTTTC. Amino acid sequence: CASSLFPPGTGANVLTF.

The V and J genes are TRBV5-1 and TRBJ2-6; tentative D call: TRBD1 (6 bases). The CDR3 is 16 residues long. Trimming removed 0 bases at V and 1 base at J, with 8 bases between. Germline CDR1 SGHRS, CDR2 YFSETQ. CDR3 loop: CASSLDRASGANVLTF. The CDR3 DNA follows: TGCGCCAGCAGCTTGGACAGGGCGTCTGGGGCCAACGTCCTGACTTTC.

This clone showed up just a few times. CDR3 bases: TGTGCCAGCGCGACAGGAAATCAGCCCCAGCATTTT. Translating it yields CASATGNQPQHF. V gene TRBV6-1 combines with J gene TRBJ1-5; D is possibly TRBD1 (6 bases). Germline V gene lookup returns CDR1 MNHNS and CDR2 SASEGT. V was shortened by 8 bases and J by 4 bases, with 9 bases between the two germline ends. The CDR3 is 12 residues long.

This clone is a singleton in its sample. Being one base from a much bigger clone, this may be a read error. The chain joins TRBV6-5 to TRBJ2-7; maybe TRBD1 (6 bases). V was trimmed by 6 bases and J by 0 bases, leaving 6 bases between them. CDR1 and CDR2 from the germline V gene are MNHEY and SVGAGI. CDR3 length equals 12 residues. This chain's CDR3 is CASRQGSYEQYF. The CDR3 DNA reads as TGTGCCAGCAGACAGGGCTCCTACGAGCAGTACTTC.

The chain has TRBV7-9 and TRBJ1-3; TRBD1 is a possible D gene (5 bases). The CDR3 is 17 amino acids. Germline V gene data show CDR1 as SEHNR and CDR2 as FQNEAQ (reference sequence). Trimming removed 5 bases from V and 2 bases from J, with 19 bases in between. CDR3 coding DNA: TGTGCCAGCAGCCTACCTCTAAGGGGCTTTACTGGAAACACCATATATTTT. Its translation is CASSLPLRGFTGNTIYF.

The rearrangement uses TRBV28 and TRBJ2-3; 8 bases agree with TRBD2. There are 13 residues in the CDR3. Germline CDR1 and CDR2: MDHEN and SYDVKM. The junction had 7 bases not matched to a gene; V was cut back by 3 bases and J by 11 bases. The CDR3 DNA sequence: TGTGCCAGCAGTTTCGGGCGGGGGGCGTTGCAGTATTTT. As protein: CASSFGRGALQYF.

The chain employs TRBV2 and TRBJ2-3; 11 positions agree with TRBD2. The junction had 15 bases not matched to a gene; V was cut back by 8 bases and J by 5 bases. There are 17 residues in the CDR3. Germline values: CDR1 SNHLY, CDR2 FYNNEI. CDR3 coding DNA: TGTGCCAGCCGGGGCGTGGGACTAGCGGTTAAAGGAGATACGCAGTATTTT. It translates to CASRGVGLAVKGDTQYF.

The chain carries TRBV5-5 and TRBJ2-3; D is unresolved. The CDR3 covers 14 residues. The germline V gene encodes CDR1 SGHKS and CDR2 YYEKEE (reference sequence). V gave up 8 bases and J gave up 3 bases, with 16 bases separating them. The CDR3 protein is CASTPLGTTDTQYF. The CDR3 region has the DNA TGTGCCAGTACGCCCCTCGGTACTACAGATACGCAGTATTTT.

Regarding this clone: Relative to the germline gene, one junction end is altered; a read error may explain this. This chain links TRBV7-9 with TRBJ1-1; 7 positions match TRBD1. From germline, CDR1 is SEHNR and CDR2 FQNEAQ (reference sequence). This CDR3 has 13 residues. CDR3 sequence (DNA): TGTTCCAGCAGCGGGACAGCGAACACTGAAGCTTTCTTT. Its protein product is CSSSGTANTEAFF.

A word on this clone: The sample holds other DNA sequences that translate to the same CDR3. This chain links TRBV30 with TRBJ1-3, with D uncertain. The germline V gene encodes CDR1 GTSNPN and CDR2 SVGIG (reference sequence). Trimming left V 1 base short and J 4 bases short, with 8 bases between. This CDR3 contains 13 residues. In DNA, the CDR3 is TGTGCCTGGAGTGCGGGATCCGGAAACACCATATATTTT. This sequence encodes CAWSAGSGNTIYF.

The CDR3 region is CAWSIGGGLEQYF. The CDR3 bases are TGTGCCTGGAGTATTGGAGGGGGCCTCGAGCAGTACTTC. The V call is TRBV30, the J call TRBJ2-7; perhaps TRBD1 as D (7 bases). Between the trimmed V and J ends, which lost 2 bases and 6 bases, there was a span of 14 bases. CDR3 size: 13 residues. Germline V gene sequence: CDR1 GTSNPN, CDR2 SVGIG (reference sequence).